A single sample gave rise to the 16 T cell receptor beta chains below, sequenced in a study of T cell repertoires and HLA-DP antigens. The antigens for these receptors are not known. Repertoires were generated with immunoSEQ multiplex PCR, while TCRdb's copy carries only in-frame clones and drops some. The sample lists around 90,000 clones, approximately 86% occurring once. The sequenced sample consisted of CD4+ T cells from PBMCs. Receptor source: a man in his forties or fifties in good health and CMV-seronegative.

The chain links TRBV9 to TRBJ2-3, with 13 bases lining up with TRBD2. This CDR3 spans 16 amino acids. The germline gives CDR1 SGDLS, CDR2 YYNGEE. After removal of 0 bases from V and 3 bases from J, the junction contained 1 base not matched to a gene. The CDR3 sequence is CASSVGTSGSTDTQYF. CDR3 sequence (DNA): TGTGCCAGCAGCGTAGGGACTAGCGGGAGTACAGATACGCAGTATTTT.

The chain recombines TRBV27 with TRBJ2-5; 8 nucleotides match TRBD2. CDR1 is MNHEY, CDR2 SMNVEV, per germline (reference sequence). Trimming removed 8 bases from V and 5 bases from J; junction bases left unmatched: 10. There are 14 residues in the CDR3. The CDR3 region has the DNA TGTGCCAGCCGCCGGGGGGGGGCGTTGGAGACCCAGTACTTC. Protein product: CASRRGGALETQYF.

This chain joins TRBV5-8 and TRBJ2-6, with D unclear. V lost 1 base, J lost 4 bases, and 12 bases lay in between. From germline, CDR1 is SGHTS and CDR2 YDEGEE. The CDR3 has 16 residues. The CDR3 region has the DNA TGTGCCAGCAGCTTGTGGGTGCCCCAAGGGGCCAACGTCCTGACTTTC. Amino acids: CASSLWVPQGANVLTF. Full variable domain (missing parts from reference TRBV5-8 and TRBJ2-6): EAGVTQSPTHLIKTRGQQATLRCSPISGHTSVYWYQQALGLGLQFLLWYDEGEERNRGNFPPRFSGRQFPNYSSELNVNALELEDSALYLCASSLWVPQGANVLTFGAGSRLTVL.

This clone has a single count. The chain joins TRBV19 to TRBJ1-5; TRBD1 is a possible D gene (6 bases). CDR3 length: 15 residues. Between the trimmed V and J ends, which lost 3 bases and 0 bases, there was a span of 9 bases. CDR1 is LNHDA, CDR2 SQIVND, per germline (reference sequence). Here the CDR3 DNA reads TGTGCCAGTAGTATCGGACAGCTTAGCAATCAGCCCCAGCATTTT. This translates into CASSIGQLSNQPQHF.

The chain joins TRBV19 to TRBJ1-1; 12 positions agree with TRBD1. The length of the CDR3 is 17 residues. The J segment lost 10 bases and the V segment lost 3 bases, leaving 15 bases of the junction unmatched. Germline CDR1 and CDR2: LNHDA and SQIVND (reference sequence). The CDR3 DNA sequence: TGTGCCAGTAGTATCAAGGGACAGGGGGCGACTCAAGGTGCAGCTTTCTTT. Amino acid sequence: CASSIKGQGATQGAAFF.

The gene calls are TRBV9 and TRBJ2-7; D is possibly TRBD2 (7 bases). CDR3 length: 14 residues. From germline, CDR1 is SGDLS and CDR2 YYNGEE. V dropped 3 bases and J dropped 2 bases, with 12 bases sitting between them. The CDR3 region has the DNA TGTGCCAGCAGCGAAGGGGGGGTTGCCTACGAGCAGTACTTC. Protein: CASSEGGVAYEQYF.

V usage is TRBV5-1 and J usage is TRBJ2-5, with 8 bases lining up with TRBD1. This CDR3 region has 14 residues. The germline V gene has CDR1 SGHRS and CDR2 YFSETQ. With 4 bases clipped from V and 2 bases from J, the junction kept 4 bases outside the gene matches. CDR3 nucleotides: TGCGCCAGCAGCCTACAGGGGGTTCAAGAGACCCAGTACTTC. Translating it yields CASSLQGVQETQYF.

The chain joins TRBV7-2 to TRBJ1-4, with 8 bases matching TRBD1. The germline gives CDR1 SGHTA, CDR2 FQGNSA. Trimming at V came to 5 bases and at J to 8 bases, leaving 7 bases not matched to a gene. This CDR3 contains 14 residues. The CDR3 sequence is CASSRDRKSEKLFF. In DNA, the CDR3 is TGTGCCAGCAGCCGGGACAGGAAATCCGAAAAACTGTTTTTT.

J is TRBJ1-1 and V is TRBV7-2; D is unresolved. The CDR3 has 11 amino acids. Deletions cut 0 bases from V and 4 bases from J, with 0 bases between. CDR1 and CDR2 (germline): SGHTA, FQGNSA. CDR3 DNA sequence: TGTGCCAGCAGCTTAGCCACTGAAGCTTTCTTT. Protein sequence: CASSLATEAFF.

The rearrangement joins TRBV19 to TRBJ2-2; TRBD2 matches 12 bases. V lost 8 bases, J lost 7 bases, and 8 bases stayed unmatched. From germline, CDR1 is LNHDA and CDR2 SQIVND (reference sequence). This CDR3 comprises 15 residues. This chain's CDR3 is CASASTSGSFGELFF. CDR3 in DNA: TGTGCCAGTGCCTCGACTAGCGGGAGTTTCGGGGAGCTGTTTTTT. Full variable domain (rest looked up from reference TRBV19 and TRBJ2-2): DGGITQSPKYLFRKEGQNVTLSCEQNLNHDAMYWYRQDPGQGLRLIYYSQIVNDFQKGDIAEGYSVSREKKESFPLTVTSAQKNPTAFYLCASASTSGSFGELFFGEGSRLTVL.

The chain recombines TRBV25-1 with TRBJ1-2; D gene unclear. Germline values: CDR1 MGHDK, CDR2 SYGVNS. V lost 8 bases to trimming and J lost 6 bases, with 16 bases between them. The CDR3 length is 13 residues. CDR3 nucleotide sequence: TGTGCCAGCCGGATGGAGGAATTCAATGGCTACACCTTC. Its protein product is CASRMEEFNGYTF.

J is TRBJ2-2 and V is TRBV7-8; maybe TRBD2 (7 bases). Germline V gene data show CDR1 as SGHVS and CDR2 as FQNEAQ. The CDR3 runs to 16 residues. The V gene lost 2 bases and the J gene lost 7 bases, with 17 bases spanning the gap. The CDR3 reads CASSLRIGGRIGELFF. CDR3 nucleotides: TGTGCCAGCAGCTTAAGGATCGGGGGGCGGATCGGGGAGCTGTTTTTT. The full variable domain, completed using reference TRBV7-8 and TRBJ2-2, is GAGVSQSPRYKVAKRGQDVALRCDPISGHVSLFWYQQALGQGPEFLTYFQNEAQLDKSGLPSDRFFAERPEGSVSTLKIQRTQQEDSAVYLCASSLRIGGRIGELFFGEGSRLTVL.

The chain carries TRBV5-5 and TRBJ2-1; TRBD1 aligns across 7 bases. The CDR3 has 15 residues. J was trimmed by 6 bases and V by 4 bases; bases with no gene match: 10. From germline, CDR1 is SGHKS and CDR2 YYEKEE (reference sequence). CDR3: CASSPAWTGANEQFF. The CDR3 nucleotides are TGTGCCAGCAGCCCTGCTTGGACAGGCGCCAATGAGCAGTTCTTC.

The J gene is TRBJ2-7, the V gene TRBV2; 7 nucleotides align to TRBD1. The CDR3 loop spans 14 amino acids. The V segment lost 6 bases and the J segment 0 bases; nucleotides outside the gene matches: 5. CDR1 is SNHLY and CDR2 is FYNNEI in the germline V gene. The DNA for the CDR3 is TGTGCCAGCAGCCCGGGACAGCTCTCCTACGAGCAGTACTTC. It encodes CASSPGQLSYEQYF.

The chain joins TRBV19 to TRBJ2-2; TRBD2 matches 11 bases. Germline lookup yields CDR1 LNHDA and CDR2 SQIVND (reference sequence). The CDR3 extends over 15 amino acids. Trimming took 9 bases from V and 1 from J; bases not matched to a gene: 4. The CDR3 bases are TGTGCCAGCCGCCTAGCGGGAGGGAACACCGGGGAGCTGTTTTTT. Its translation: CASRLAGGNTGELFF.

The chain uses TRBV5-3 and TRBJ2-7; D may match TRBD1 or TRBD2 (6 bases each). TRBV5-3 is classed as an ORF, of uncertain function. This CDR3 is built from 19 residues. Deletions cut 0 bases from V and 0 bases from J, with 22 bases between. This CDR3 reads CARSLAPPQGLPSSYEQYF. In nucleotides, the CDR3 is TGTGCCAGAAGCTTGGCTCCCCCACAGGGACTCCCTAGCTCCTACGAGCAGTACTTC.